This T cell receptor beta chain was captured in a study of blood T cell repertoires in COVID-19. Looking at the study overall: Collection of acute and convalescent COVID-19 samples took place in the United States, Italy and Spain. T cells, B-cell-depleted T cells, or PBMCs supplied cDNA or gDNA.

V shed 3 bases and J shed 7 bases, with 10 bases lying between them. The CDR3 is 14 residues long. The germline CDR1 and CDR2 sequences are MDHEN and SYDVKM. How the authors handled the data: Reference gene primer amplification gave estimated nucleated cell counts. Sequencing used immunoSEQ multiplex PCR; TCRdb keeps in-frame clones, though not all of them. The D gene and trimming were derived from the DNA, and the V and J assignments and clone size from that table. This sample has roughly 56,000 clones, with around 90% found just once. The origin of this receptor is a human donor in a cohort sampled during active COVID-19. The chain joins TRBV28 to TRBJ1-6; D gene unclear. Material: peripheral blood. The CDR3 DNA reads as TGTGCCAGCAGTTTTGTGGCCTCCAATTCACCCCTCCACTTT. Encoded protein: CASSFVASNSPLHF.